This TCR beta chain was captured in a study of CD8 T cells in ankylosing spondylitis. A remark on this clonotype: Its specificity is unknown.

Study-level results: Blood from ankylosing spondylitis patients appeared to carry a characteristic roughly eight-variant TCR beta motif.

TCRdb reprocessed the 5' RACE reads with MiXCR, giving one entry per CDR3 protein. The sample has approximately 400,000 distinct CDR3 sequences, roughly 18% seen once; the top ten hold about 0.94%. This CDR3 has 16 amino acids. Trimming took 5 bases from V and 6 from J; bases not matched to a gene: 11. Specimen: blood, either unsorted or a sorted T cell fraction (not recorded which). This TCR was sampled from a male donor with ankylosing spondylitis. This chain uses TRBV12-3 or TRBV12-4 with TRBJ2-1; 9 positions agree with TRBD1. The CDR3 DNA reads TGTGCCAGCAGTCTTAGTTCCCTGACAGGGGGCAATGAGCAGTTCTTC. It yields the protein CASSLSSLTGGNEQFF.